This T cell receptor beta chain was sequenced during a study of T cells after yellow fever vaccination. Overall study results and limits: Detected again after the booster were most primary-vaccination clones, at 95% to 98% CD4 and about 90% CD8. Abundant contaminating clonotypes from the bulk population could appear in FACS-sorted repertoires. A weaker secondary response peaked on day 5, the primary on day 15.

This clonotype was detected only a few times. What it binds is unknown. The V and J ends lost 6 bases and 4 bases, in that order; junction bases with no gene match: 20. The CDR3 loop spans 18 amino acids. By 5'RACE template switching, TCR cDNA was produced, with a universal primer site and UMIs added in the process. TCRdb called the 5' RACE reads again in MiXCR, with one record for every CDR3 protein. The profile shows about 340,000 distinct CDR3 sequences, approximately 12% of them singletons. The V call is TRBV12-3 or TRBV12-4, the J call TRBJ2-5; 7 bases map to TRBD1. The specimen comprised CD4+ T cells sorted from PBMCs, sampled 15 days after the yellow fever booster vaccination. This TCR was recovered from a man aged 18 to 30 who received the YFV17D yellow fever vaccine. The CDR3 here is CASSQAPQGVPAGETQYF. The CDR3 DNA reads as TGTGCCAGCAGCCAAGCCCCCCAGGGGGTCCCGGCGGGAGAGACCCAGTACTTC.